One TCR beta chain is described in this entry. Its antigen is still unknown. The sample belongs to a study of T cells in Graves' hyperthyroidism and ophthalmopathy. Study observations and caveats: In the blood, most expanded thyroid clonotypes above 0.001 appeared as well.

Trimming took 6 bases from V and 5 from J, leaving 10 bases between them. Germline CDR1 is SEHNR and CDR2 is FQNEAQ (reference sequence). The CDR3 loop spans 12 amino acids. The definition of stable Graves' hyperthyroidism was no ophthalmopathy progression within 18 months. Patients aged 18 to 65 had newly diagnosed hyperthyroidism of under 2 months' duration. Regions amplified from RNA transcripts were the TCR beta CDR3 regions. The HTBI primer set drove a first-round RT-PCR of the TCR CDR3. TCRdb called the multiplex PCR reads again in MiXCR, with one record for every CDR3 protein. The table has roughly 840,000 distinct CDR3 sequences, 38% seen once.

The chain combines TRBV7-9 with TRBJ1-2; D is perhaps TRBD1 (5 bases). Material for sequencing was blood. This sequence was found in a man aged 18 to 30 with Graves' hyperthyroidism. The CDR3 bases are TGTGCCAGCAGTCGTCGACAGTATGGCTACACCTTC. Protein: CASSRRQYGYTF.